This T cell receptor beta chain came from a study of blood T cell repertoires in COVID-19. Study in general: PBMCs, B-cell-depleted T cells, or T cells were the source of the cDNA or gDNA that made up the material.

The CDR3 is made up of 16 amino acids. Deletions cut 3 bases from V and 1 base from J, with 15 bases between. Germline values: CDR1 MNHEY, CDR2 SMNVEV (reference sequence). Authors' processing steps: The authors estimated nucleated cell counts from reference gene primer amplification. Profiling relied on immunoSEQ multiplex PCR, and the TCRdb table lists in-frame clones only, not all of them. The V and J calls and the clone size are those of that table, but D and trimming were determined from the DNA. In the table there are some 330,000 clones, about 90% of which are singletons. The V gene is TRBV27, the J gene TRBJ1-1; TRBD1 is a possible D gene (6 bases). Material: PBMCs or T cells enriched from blood (not recorded which). The TCR originated in a middle-aged man in a cohort exposed to, infected with or recovered from COVID-19 (not recorded which). CDR3 region: CASSFLGHTGNTEAFF. CDR3 nucleotide sequence: TGTGCCAGCAGTTTCCTGGGACATACGGGGAACACTGAAGCTTTCTTT.